This T cell receptor (beta chain) was sequenced during a study of blood T cell repertoires in COVID-19. Overall study: Sites across the United States, Italy and Spain contributed samples from acute and convalescent COVID-19. PBMCs, B-cell-depleted T cells, or T cells were the source of the cDNA or gDNA that made up the material.

Germline-derived CDR1 and CDR2 are LNHNV and YYDKDF (reference sequence). Trimming took 0 bases from V and 7 from J, leaving 13 bases between them. The CDR3 runs to 15 residues. As originally analysed: Reference gene primer amplification yielded estimated nucleated cell counts. Some clones are missing from TCRdb's copy, which holds only in-frame ones; the method was immunoSEQ multiplex PCR. From that table come the V and J calls and clone size; the DNA was used to work out D and trimming. Among 90,000 to 120,000 clones listed, roughly 85% were seen once. J is TRBJ1-5 and V is TRBV15; D perhaps matches TRBD1 (5 bases). Specimen: peripheral blood. This clonotype originated in a human donor in a cohort sampled during active COVID-19. The CDR3 nucleotides read TGTGCCACCAGCAGAGATAGCGGGGGGGGGCAGCCCCAGCATTTT. Translation gives CATSRDSGGGQPQHF.